This T cell receptor beta chain derives from a study of blood T cell repertoires in COVID-19. Profiling relied on immunoSEQ multiplex PCR, and the TCRdb table lists in-frame clones only, not all of them. Of around 160,000 clones listed, 65% to 90% are singletons. The CDR3 sequence is 14 residues long. CDR1 is SGHRS and CDR2 is YFSETQ in the germline V gene. Unmatched junction bases numbered 8, after V lost 4 bases and J lost 8 bases. V usage is TRBV5-1 and J usage is TRBJ2-1; 8 bases are a match to TRBD2. This clonotype was sampled from a man aged 60-69 years with acute or convalescent COVID-19. Material: peripheral blood. CDR3 bases: TGCGCCAGCAGCGGGACGACTAGCGAAGATGAGCAGTTCTTC. Protein product: CASSGTTSEDEQFF.